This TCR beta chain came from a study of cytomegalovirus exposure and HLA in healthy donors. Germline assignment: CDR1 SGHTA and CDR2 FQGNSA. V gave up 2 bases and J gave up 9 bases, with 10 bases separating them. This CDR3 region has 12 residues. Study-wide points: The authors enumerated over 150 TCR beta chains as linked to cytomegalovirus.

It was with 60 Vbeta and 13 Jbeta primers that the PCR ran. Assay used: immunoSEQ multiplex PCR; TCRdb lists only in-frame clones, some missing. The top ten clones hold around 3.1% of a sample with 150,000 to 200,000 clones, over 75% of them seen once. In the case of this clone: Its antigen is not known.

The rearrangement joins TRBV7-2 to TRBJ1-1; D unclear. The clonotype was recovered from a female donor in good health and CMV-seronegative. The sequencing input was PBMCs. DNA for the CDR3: TGTGCCAGCAGCTTAAGGAGGGAAAAAGCTTTCTTT. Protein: CASSLRREKAFF.